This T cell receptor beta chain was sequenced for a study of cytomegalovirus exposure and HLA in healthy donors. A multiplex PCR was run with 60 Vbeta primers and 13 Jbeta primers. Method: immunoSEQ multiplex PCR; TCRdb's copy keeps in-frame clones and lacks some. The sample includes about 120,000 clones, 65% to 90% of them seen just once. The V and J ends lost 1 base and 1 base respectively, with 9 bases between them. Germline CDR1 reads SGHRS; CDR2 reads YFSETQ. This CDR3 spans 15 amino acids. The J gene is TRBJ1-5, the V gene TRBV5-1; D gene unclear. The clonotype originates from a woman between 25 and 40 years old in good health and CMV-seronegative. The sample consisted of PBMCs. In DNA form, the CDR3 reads TGCGCCAGCAGCTTGTTCTCGGGGAGCAATCAGCCCCAGCATTTT. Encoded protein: CASSLFSGSNQPQHF.